This T cell receptor (gamma chain) derives from a study of gamma delta lymphoproliferative disorders and STAT genes. TCRdb re-called the multiplex PCR reads with CATT. The sample has 4,000 to 5,000 gamma-chain clones, approximately 8% seen once. By sample share, this clone is medium-sized. Its target is not known. Study results and caveats: Nearly all major patient gamma and delta clonotypes were public; only a couple of gamma clonotypes were disease-private.

CDR1 is VENAVY and CDR2 is YDSYNSRV in the germline V gene. V trimming: 3 bases; J trimming: 0 bases; junction bases outside the gene matches: 5. The CDR3 is 14 amino acids. Genomic DNA from isolated PBMCs served as the sequencing template. V and J are TRGV8 and TRGJ1 or TRGJ2. TCRdb is silent on the J gene; assignment here came from matching the DNA to germline. This sequence was found in a human donor in good health. Sequencing input: blood. CDR3 in amino acids: CATWDGLNYYKKLF. DNA for the CDR3: TGTGCCACCTGGGATGGATTGAATTATTATAAGAAACTCTTT.